The 12 T cell receptor beta chains reported below all come from one sample, sequenced in a study of blood T cells in healthy people across ages. It was with a sample-barcoded 5' primer and a J-beta primer mix that a second PCR of roughly 7 to 12 cycles was run. MiXCR, applied by TCRdb to the 5' RACE reads, yields one record per CDR3 protein. The sample lists about a million distinct CDR3 sequences; 48% were seen once. The sample was blood. These receptors all come from a man younger than 45 in good health.

The chain combines TRBV7-2 with TRBJ1-6; tentative D call: TRBD1 (5 bases). Germline CDR1 SGHTA, CDR2 FQGNSA. The ends were cut back, 3 bases at V and 6 bases at J, with 9 bases in the middle. The CDR3 extends over 14 amino acids. The CDR3 protein is CASSFGASNSPLHF. CDR3 DNA sequence: TGTGCCAGCAGCTTTGGGGCGTCTAATTCACCCCTCCACTTT.

This chain joins TRBV10-3 and TRBJ2-4; D is perhaps TRBD1 (6 bases). The DNA matches TRBJ2-7 better at its end, which makes the J call doubtful. The CDR3 is 15 residues long. In germline, CDR1 is ENHRY, CDR2 SYGVKD. CDR3 amino acids: CAISESGTGSYEQYF. The CDR3 region has the DNA TGTGCCATCAGTGAGTCGGGCACAGGGTCGTACGAGCAGTACTTC.

This clonotype was counted many times. The gene calls are TRBV20-1 and TRBJ2-1, with TRBD2 identical over 10 bases. Looked up from germline, CDR1 is DFQATT and CDR2 is SNEGSKA (reference sequence). The CDR3 has 16 amino acids. The V and J ends lost 5 bases and 5 bases, in that order; junction bases with no gene match: 12. The CDR3 spells CSALGITSGDHNEQFF. As DNA, the CDR3 is TGCAGTGCTTTGGGTATTACTAGCGGGGACCACAATGAGCAGTTCTTC.

CDR3 nucleotide sequence: TGTGCCAGCAGCTTAAAACAGGACAACTATGGCTACACCTTC. This encodes CASSLKQDNYGYTF. V and J are TRBV7-8 and TRBJ1-2, with TRBD1 as a possible D gene (5 bases). V gave up 2 bases and J gave up 2 bases, with 9 bases separating them. This CDR3 has 14 residues. From germline, CDR1 is SGHVS and CDR2 FQNEAQ.

This clonotype has just a few counts. A single base separates this from a much larger clone, so it may be a read error. V usage is TRBV7-2 and J usage is TRBJ2-3, with D perhaps TRBD1 or TRBD2 (6 bases each). V was clipped by 8 bases and J by 9 bases, with 18 bases between them. Germline V gene data show CDR1 as SGHTA and CDR2 as FQGNSA. This CDR3 contains 13 residues. In nucleotides, the CDR3 is TGTGCCAGCGGCTCCCGGGGGCAACAAACGCAGTATTTT. Its translation is CASGSRGQQTQYF.

This sequence joins TRBV18 and TRBJ2-7; possible D gene TRBD1, 6 bases. The CDR3 has 15 residues. Germline V gene sequence: CDR1 KGHSH, CDR2 LQKENI. Trimming took off 3 bases at V and 0 bases at J, with 12 bases between the two ends. In DNA, the CDR3 is TGTGCCAGCTCACCGGTCCTAGGGGGCTCCTACGAGCAGTACTTC. It encodes CASSPVLGGSYEQYF.

This rearrangement joins TRBV29-1 to TRBJ2-3, with TRBD2 matching over 8 bases. Germline CDR1 and CDR2: SQVTM and ANQGSEA. Trimming cost V 6 bases and J 3 bases; bases outside gene matches: 5. CDR3 size: 13 residues. CDR3 bases: TGCAGCGTGGGACTAGAGATTACAGATACGCAGTATTTT. It yields the protein CSVGLEITDTQYF.

The rearrangement joins TRBV29-1 to TRBJ1-4, with D maybe TRBD1 (5 bases). The CDR3 extends over 15 amino acids. The germline gives CDR1 SQVTM, CDR2 ANQGSEA. The V gene lost 0 bases and the J gene lost 8 bases, with 16 bases spanning the gap. The CDR3 DNA reads as TGCAGCGTTGAAGATAGTGCGGGGGTCGACGAAAAACTGTTTTTT. Translated: CSVEDSAGVDEKLFF.

This clonotype has only a few counts. The chain recombines TRBV6-2 or TRBV6-3 with TRBJ2-5; 8 nucleotides align to TRBD1. The CDR3 is made up of 15 amino acids. Trimming at V came to 7 bases and at J to 1 base, leaving 8 bases not matched to a gene. Germline V gene lookup returns CDR1 MNHEY and CDR2 SVGEGT. This CDR3 is CASTRTGFFQETQYF. CDR3 sequence (DNA): TGTGCCAGCACCAGGACAGGGTTTTTCCAAGAGACCCAGTACTTC.

The chain is built from TRBV18 and TRBJ2-1; TRBD2 might be the D (5 bases). Trimming stripped 2 bases from V and 0 bases from J, with 11 bases between. The CDR3 runs 16 residues. Germline loops: CDR1 KGHSH, CDR2 LQKENI. The CDR3 DNA sequence: TGTGCCAGCTCACCATACGCTGGGAGCTCCTACAATGAGCAGTTCTTC. Translation: CASSPYAGSSYNEQFF.

This chain links TRBV5-6 with TRBJ2-1; TRBD2 might be the D (5 bases). Germline V CDR1 and CDR2: SGHDT, YYEEEE. CDR3 length: 15 residues. V lost 0 bases and J 9 bases, leaving 16 bases between the germline ends. The CDR3 region has the DNA TGTGCCAGCAGCTTGGGGATTCTAGCCACCAGTGAGCAGTTCTTC. Its translation is CASSLGILATSEQFF.

This clonotype was found a few times. The CDR3 nucleotides are TGTGCCAGCAGCTTGGGGGTAGGGGTGAACACTGAAGCTTTCTTT. Its protein is CASSLGVGVNTEAFF. The chain carries TRBV7-9 and TRBJ1-1, with a weak D call TRBD1 (5 bases). V dropped 3 bases and J dropped 0 bases, with 11 bases sitting between them. CDR1 and CDR2 (germline): SEHNR, FQNEAQ (reference sequence). This CDR3 has 15 amino acids.